This TCR beta chain originates from a study of T cells in Graves' hyperthyroidism and ophthalmopathy. The study, taken as a whole, reports: Blood samples included most of the expanded thyroid clonotypes exceeding 0.001. Ophthalmopathy was predicted by the model a median of 6.5 months ahead of onset.

There are many counts of this clonotype. No antigen is known for it. There were TCR beta CDR3 regions amplified from RNA transcripts. A first-round RT-PCR of the TCR CDR3 used the HTBI primer set. Each CDR3 protein is one row after TCRdb ran MiXCR on the multiplex PCR reads. In the table there are some 600,000 distinct CDR3 sequences, over 11% of which are singletons. After removal of 4 bases from V and 6 bases from J, the junction contained 7 bases not matched to a gene. Germline CDR1 reads LGHNT; CDR2 reads FRNRAP. This CDR3 is 14 amino acids long. Sampled blood dates from first hyperthyroidism diagnosis, and it precedes any ophthalmopathy symptoms. This sample holds PBMCs from around 9.9 ml fresh peripheral blood.

The sample taken for sequencing was blood. The TCR sequence derives from a woman under 40 with Graves' hyperthyroidism that later progressed to Graves' ophthalmopathy. The J gene is TRBJ1-1, the V gene TRBV12-5, with TRBD1 matching 8 bases. The CDR3 nucleotides are TGTGCTAGTGGTTCCCAGGGGGCCGGCTCTGAAGCTTTCTTT. It encodes CASGSQGAGSEAFF.